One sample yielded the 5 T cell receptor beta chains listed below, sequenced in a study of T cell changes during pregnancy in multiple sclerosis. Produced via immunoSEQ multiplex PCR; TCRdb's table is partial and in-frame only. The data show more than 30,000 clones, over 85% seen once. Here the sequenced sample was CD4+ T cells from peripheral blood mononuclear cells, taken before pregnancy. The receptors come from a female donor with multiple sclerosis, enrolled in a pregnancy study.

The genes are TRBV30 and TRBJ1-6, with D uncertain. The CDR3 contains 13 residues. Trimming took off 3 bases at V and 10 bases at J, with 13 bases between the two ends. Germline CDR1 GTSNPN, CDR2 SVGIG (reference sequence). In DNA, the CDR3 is TGTGCCTGGAGCCTGGAACTGGGCTCACCCCTCCACTTT. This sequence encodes CAWSLELGSPLHF.

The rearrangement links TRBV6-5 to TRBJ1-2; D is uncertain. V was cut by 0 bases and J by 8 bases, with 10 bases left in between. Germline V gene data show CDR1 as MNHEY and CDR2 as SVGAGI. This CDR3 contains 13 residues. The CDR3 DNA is TGTGCCAGCAGTTACTCTTTCGCGTCGGGCTACACCTTC. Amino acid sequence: CASSYSFASGYTF.

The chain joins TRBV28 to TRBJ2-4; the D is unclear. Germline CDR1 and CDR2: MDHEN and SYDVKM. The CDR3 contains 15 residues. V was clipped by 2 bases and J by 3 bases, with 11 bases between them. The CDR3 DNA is TGTGCCAGCAGTTTAGTTTGGTCCAGCAAAAACATTCAGTACTTC. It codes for CASSLVWSSKNIQYF.

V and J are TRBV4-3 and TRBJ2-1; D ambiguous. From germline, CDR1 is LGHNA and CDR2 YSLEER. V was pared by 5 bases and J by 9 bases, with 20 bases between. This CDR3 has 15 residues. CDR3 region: CASSERGQFGSEQFF. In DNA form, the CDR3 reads TGCGCCAGCAGCGAACGAGGCCAGTTTGGCAGTGAGCAGTTCTTC.

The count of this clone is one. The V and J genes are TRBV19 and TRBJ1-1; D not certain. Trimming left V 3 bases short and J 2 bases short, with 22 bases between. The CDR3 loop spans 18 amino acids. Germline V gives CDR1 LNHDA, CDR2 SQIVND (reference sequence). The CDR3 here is CASSIPIPIPGVNTEAFF. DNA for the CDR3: TGTGCCAGTAGTATCCCCATACCCATCCCGGGAGTTAACACTGAAGCTTTCTTT.